This TCR beta chain was retrieved from a study of T cells in Graves' hyperthyroidism and ophthalmopathy. Study overall: The authors collected peripheral blood at initial diagnosis, before any treatment.

The CDR3 sequence is 15 residues long. CDR1 and CDR2 from the germline V gene are LGHNA and YNFKEQ. V was clipped by 1 base and J by 4 bases, with 12 bases between them. The TCR beta CDR3 regions underwent amplification using RNA transcripts as the source. The TCR CDR3 was amplified in a first-round RT-PCR using the HTBI primer set. Each CDR3 protein gets one entry after TCRdb re-called the multiplex PCR reads with MiXCR. The table includes roughly 290,000 distinct CDR3 sequences, about 18% detected once. This clonotype was seen only a few times. The chain joins TRBV4-2 to TRBJ2-3, with a weak D call TRBD1 (5 bases). The clonotype was recovered from a woman aged 55-75 years with Graves' ophthalmopathy. Input material: blood. As DNA, the CDR3 is TGTGCCAGCAGCCAAGGGCCAGGGCGCGCAGATACGCAGTATTTT. Its translation: CASSQGPGRADTQYF.